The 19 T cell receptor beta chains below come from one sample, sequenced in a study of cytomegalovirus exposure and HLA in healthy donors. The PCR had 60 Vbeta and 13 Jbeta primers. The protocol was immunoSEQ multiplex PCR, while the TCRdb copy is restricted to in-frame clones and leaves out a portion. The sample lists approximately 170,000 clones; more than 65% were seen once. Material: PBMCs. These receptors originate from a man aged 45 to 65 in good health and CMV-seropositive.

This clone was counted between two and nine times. CDR3 in DNA: TGTGCCAGCAGCGAGTATGGGAGCGGGAGCACAGATACGCAGTATTTT. This translates into CASSEYGSGSTDTQYF. The gene calls are TRBV7-9 and TRBJ2-3; D perhaps matches TRBD2 (6 bases). Trimming shortened V by 5 bases and J by 0 bases, and 15 bases separated the two germline ends. CDR3 length: 16 amino acids. Germline V gives CDR1 SEHNR, CDR2 FQNEAQ (reference sequence).

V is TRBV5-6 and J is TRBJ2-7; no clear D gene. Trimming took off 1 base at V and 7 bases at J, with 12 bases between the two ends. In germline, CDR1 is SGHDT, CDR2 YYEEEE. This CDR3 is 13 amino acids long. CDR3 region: CASSLRSPLEQYF. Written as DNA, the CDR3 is TGTGCCAGCAGCTTGAGAAGCCCTCTGGAGCAGTACTTC. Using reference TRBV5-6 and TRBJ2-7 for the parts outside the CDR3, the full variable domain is DAGVTQSPTHLIKTRGQQVTLRCSPKSGHDTVSWYQQALGQGPQFIFQYYEEEERQRGNFPDRFSGHQFPNYSSELNVNALLLGDSALYLCASSLRSPLEQYFGPGTRLTVT.

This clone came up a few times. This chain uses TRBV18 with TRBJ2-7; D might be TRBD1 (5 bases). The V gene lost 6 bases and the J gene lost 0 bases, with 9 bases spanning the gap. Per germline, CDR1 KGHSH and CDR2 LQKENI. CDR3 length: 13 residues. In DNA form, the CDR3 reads TGTGCCAGCTCCCGACAGAGCTCCTACGAGCAGTACTTC. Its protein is CASSRQSSYEQYF.

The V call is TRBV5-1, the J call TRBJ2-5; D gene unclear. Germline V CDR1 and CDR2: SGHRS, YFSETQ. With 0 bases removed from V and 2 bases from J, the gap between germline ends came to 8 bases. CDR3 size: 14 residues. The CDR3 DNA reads TGCGCCAGCAGCTTGGCGCGGCAGCAAGAGACCCAGTACTTC. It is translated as CASSLARQQETQYF.

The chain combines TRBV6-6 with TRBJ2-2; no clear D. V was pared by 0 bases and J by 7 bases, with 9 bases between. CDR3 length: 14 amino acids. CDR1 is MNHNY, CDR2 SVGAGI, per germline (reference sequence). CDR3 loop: CASSYSGVIGELFF. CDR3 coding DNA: TGTGCCAGCAGTTACTCGGGCGTAATCGGGGAGCTGTTTTTT.

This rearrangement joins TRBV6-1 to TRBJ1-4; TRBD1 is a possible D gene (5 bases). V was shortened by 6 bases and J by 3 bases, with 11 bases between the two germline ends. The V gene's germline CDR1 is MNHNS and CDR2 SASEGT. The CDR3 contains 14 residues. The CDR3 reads CASSVTGANEKLFF. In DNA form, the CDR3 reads TGTGCCAGCAGCGTTACGGGGGCTAATGAAAAACTGTTTTTT.

The CDR3 loop is CASSLSLASSYNEQFF. CDR3 nucleotide sequence: TGTGCCAGCAGCTTATCACTAGCGAGCTCCTACAATGAGCAGTTCTTC. The V gene is TRBV7-9, the J gene TRBJ2-1, with 7 bases fitting TRBD2. Germline CDR1 is SEHNR and CDR2 is FQNEAQ (reference sequence). Trimming cost V 2 bases and J 0 bases; bases outside gene matches: 4. This CDR3 is 16 amino acids long.

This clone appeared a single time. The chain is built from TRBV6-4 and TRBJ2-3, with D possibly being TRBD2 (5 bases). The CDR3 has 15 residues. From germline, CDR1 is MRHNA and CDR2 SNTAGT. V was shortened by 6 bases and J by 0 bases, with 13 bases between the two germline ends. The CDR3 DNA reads TGTGCCAGCAGCCCCGAGGAGGTTAGCACAGATACGCAGTATTTT. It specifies CASSPEEVSTDTQYF.

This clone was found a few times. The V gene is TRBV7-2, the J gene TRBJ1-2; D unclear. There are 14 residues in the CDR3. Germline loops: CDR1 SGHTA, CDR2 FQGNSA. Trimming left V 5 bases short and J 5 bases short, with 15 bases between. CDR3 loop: CASSEGAASYGYTF. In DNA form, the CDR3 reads TGTGCCAGCAGCGAGGGTGCGGCGAGTTATGGCTACACCTTC.

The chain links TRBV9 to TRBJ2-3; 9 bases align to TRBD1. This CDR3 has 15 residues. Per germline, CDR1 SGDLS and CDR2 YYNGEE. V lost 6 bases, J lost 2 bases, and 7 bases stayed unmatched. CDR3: CASTRTGVATDTQYF. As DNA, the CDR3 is TGTGCCAGCACTCGGACAGGGGTGGCCACAGATACGCAGTATTTT.

The CDR3 spells CASSLVDRGLDGYTF. The CDR3 DNA follows: TGTGCCAGCAGCCTCGTCGACAGGGGGCTCGATGGCTACACCTTC. The chain joins TRBV28 to TRBJ1-2, with TRBD1 identical over 10 bases. V was pared by 6 bases and J by 6 bases, with 10 bases of the junction left unmatched. The CDR3 extends over 15 amino acids. The germline V gene has CDR1 MDHEN and CDR2 SYDVKM.

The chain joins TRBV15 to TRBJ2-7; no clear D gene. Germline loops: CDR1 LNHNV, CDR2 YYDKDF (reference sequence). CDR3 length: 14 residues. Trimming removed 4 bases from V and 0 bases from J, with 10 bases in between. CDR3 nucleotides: TGTGCCACCAGCATCGGTCGCTACTCCTACGAGCAGTACTTC. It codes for CATSIGRYSYEQYF.

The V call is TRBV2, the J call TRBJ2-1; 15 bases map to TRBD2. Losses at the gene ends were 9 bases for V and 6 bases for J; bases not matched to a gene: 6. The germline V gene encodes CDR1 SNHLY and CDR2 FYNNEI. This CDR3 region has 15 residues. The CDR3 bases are TGTGCCAGTTTCCTGGGACTAGCGGGAGGCAATGAGCAGTTCTTC. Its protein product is CASFLGLAGGNEQFF.

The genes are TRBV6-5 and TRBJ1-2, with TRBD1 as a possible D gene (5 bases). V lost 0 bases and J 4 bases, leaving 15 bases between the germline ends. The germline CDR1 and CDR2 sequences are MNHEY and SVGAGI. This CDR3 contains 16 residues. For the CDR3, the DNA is TGTGCCAGCAGTTACTCGAGTTCAGGGTATAGCTATGGCTACACCTTC. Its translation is CASSYSSSGYSYGYTF.

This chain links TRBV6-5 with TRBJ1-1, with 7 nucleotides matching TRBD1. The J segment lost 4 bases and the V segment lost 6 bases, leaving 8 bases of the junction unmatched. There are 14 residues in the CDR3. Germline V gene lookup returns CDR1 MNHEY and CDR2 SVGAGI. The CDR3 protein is CASSPGQSGTEAFF. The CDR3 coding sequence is TGTGCCAGCAGCCCGGGACAGTCTGGCACTGAAGCTTTCTTT.

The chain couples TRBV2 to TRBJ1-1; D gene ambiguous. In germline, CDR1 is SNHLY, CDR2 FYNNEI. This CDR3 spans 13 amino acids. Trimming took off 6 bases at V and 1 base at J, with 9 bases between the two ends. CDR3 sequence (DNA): TGTGCCAGCAGACCACAGCCGAACACTGAAGCTTTCTTT. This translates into CASRPQPNTEAFF. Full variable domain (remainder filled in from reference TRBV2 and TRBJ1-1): EPEVTQTPSHQVTQMGQEVILRCVPISNHLYFYWYRQILGQKVEFLVSFYNNEISEKSEIFDDQFSVERPDGSNFTLKIRSTKLEDSAMYFCASRPQPNTEAFFGQGTRLTVV.

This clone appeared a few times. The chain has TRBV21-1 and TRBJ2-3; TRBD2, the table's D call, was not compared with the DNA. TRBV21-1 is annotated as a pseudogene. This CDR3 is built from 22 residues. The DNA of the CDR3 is TGTGCCAGCCCCCGGTTAGCGGGACGGCGGGGTCGCCTCCCGACTAGCACAGATACGCAGTATTTT. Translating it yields CASPRLAGRRGRLPTSTDTQYF.

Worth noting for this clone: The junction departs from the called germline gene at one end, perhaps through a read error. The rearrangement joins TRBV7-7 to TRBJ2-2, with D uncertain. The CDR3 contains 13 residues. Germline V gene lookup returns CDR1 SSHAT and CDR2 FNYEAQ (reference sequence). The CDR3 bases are TGTGCTAGCAGCTTAAGTAGCACCGGGGAGCTGTTTTTT. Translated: CASSLSSTGELFF.

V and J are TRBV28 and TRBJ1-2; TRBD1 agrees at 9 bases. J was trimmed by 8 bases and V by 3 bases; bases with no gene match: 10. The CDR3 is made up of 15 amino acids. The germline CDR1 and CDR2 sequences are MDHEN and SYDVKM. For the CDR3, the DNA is TGTGCCAGCAGTTTTACCGGGACAGGGACACGGGGCTACACCTTC. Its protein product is CASSFTGTGTRGYTF.